These 14 T cell receptor beta chains were sequenced from one sample in a study of T cell clonality in common variable immunodeficiency. Study findings and constraints: Fewer deletions and N-nucleotide insertions were reportedly seen in common variable immunodeficiency TCR beta sequences.

Sequencing was performed with immunoSEQ multiplex PCR; in TCRdb, only in-frame clones are kept and a portion is missing. Sampling found about 34,000 clones, none seen once. These receptors have no known antigen. Sequencing input: peripheral blood mononuclear cells. These receptor sequences come from a human donor with common variable immunodeficiency.

This clone appeared many times. Read data end 3 residues before the CDR3 end; the end is taken from the germline J gene. V usage is TRBV7-7 and J usage is TRBJ2-3; D gene uncertain. The CDR3 is 15 residues long. Germline values: CDR1 SSHAT, CDR2 FNYEAQ (reference sequence). V gave up 1 base and J gave up 2 bases, with 10 bases separating them. The CDR3 DNA, read in part, is TGTGCCAGCAGCTTAGGTGCGGCCCACACAGATACG. It codes for CASSLGAAHTDT. The full CDR3 is CASSLGAAHTDTQYF.

This clone was seen only a few times. The read comes to an end 3 residues before the CDR3 does, leaving the germline J gene to fill in the end. V gene TRBV18 combines with J gene TRBJ2-3; 11 bases agree with TRBD2. The CDR3 runs 15 residues. V shed 3 bases, J shed 4 bases, and the junction held 3 bases outside the gene matches. The germline CDR1 and CDR2 sequences are KGHSH and LQKENI. This chain's CDR3 is CASSPTSGSADTQYF. Incomplete CDR3 DNA: TGTGCCAGCTCACCTACTAGCGGGAGCGCAGATACG.

Turning to this clone: The read gets to within 3 residues of the CDR3 end, and the germline J gene fills in the rest. The chain has TRBV19 and TRBJ1-5, with 8 bases fitting TRBD1. With 8 bases clipped from V and 6 bases from J, the junction kept 6 bases outside the gene matches. The germline V gene has CDR1 LNHDA and CDR2 SQIVND (reference sequence). This CDR3 comprises 13 residues. Partial CDR3 DNA: TGTGCCAGTGCGGGACAGGTGTCTCAGCCC. Residues: CASAGQVSQP. The CDR3 as a whole reads CASAGQVSQPQHF. Full variable domain (outside the CDR3, taken from reference TRBV19 and TRBJ1-5): DGGITQSPKYLFRKEGQNVTLSCEQNLNHDAMYWYRQDPGQGLRLIYYSQIVNDFQKGDIAEGYSVSREKKESFPLTVTSAQKNPTAFYLCASAGQVSQPQHFGDGTRLSIL.

In regard to this clone: A much larger clone differs from this one at a single base, so this may be a read error. With the read ending 3 residues before the CDR3 end, the germline J gene is used to fill in that end. The sample carries other DNA sequences with the same CDR3. The chain links TRBV5-4 to TRBJ2-7; 9 bases are a match to TRBD1. J gave up 4 bases and V 4 bases, and 9 bases lay outside the gene matches. Germline V CDR1 and CDR2: SGHNT, YYREEE (reference sequence). The CDR3 runs to 15 residues. CDR3 residues: CASSPEWDRAYEQYF. CDR3 bases read: TGTGCCAGCAGCCCTGAGTGGGACAGGGCGTACGAG.

This clone was counted at least ten times. The CDR3 is cut off 3 residues early in the read; its end comes from the germline J gene. The chain employs TRBV15 and TRBJ2-5, with 9 bases identical to TRBD2. The CDR3 spans 16 residues. Per the germline V gene, CDR1 is LNHNV and CDR2 is YYDKDF (reference sequence). Unmatched junction bases numbered 7, after V lost 3 bases and J lost 2 bases. The CDR3 region is CATSRAGLATQETQYF. The CDR3 bases that were read are TGTGCCACCAGCAGGGCGGGACTAGCCACGCAAGAGACC.

This clone was detected a few times. The CDR3 end is not reached by the read, which stops 3 residues before it; the germline J gene fills it in. This chain joins TRBV6-2 or TRBV6-3 and TRBJ1-1; D unclear. The CDR3 is made up of 16 amino acids. The ends were cut back, 4 bases at V and 0 bases at J, with 15 bases in the middle. CDR1 is MNHEY and CDR2 is SVGEGT in the germline V gene. This CDR3 is CASSFTLRVMNTEAFF. The covered CDR3 bases are TGTGCCAGCAGTTTCACTTTACGGGTGATGAACACTGAA.

On this clone: The read is 3 residues too short to cover the CDR3 end, so that end is filled in from the germline J gene. The V gene is TRBV19, the J gene TRBJ2-3; 7 bases map to TRBD1. After removal of 6 bases from V and 3 bases from J, the junction contained 3 bases not matched to a gene. This CDR3 has 13 residues. CDR1 LNHDA and CDR2 SQIVND come from the germline V gene (reference sequence). The CDR3 here is CASSGDSTDTQYF. The CDR3 DNA, read in part, is TGTGCCAGTAGCGGGGACAGTACAGATACG.

In this sample, this clone turned up many times. The read gets to within 3 residues of the CDR3 end, and the germline J gene fills in the rest. J is TRBJ2-7 and V is TRBV6-2 or TRBV6-3; the D is unclear. The CDR3 extends over 13 amino acids. From germline, CDR1 is MNHEY and CDR2 SVGEGT. Trimming removed 2 bases at V and 2 bases at J, with 7 bases between. The part of the CDR3 DNA that was read is TGTGCCAGCAGTTACCGTAGAACCTACGAG. It is translated as CASSYRRTYE. The whole CDR3 sequence reads CASSYRRTYEQYF.

This clone appeared many times. The read halts 3 residues ahead of the CDR3 end, with the missing end drawn from the germline J gene. The chain carries TRBV29-1 and TRBJ2-6, with D possibly matching TRBD2 (6 bases). There are 15 residues in the CDR3. CDR1 and CDR2 from the germline V gene are SQVTM and ANQGSEA. Trimming shortened V by 4 bases and J by 0 bases, and 10 bases separated the two germline ends. The covered CDR3 bases are TGCAGCGTTGGGGCCGGGGGCTCTGGGGCCAACGTC. Translated, it gives CSVGAGGSGANV. From start to end, the CDR3 is CSVGAGGSGANVLTF.

This clone was detected many times. The observed sequence ends 3 residues before the CDR3 terminus, with the missing tail filled in from the germline J gene. The chain uses TRBV27 and TRBJ2-7, with a possible D match to TRBD1 (5 bases). CDR3 length: 10 residues. Trimming removed 8 bases from V and 4 bases from J, with 6 bases in between. CDR1 is MNHEY and CDR2 is SMNVEV in the germline V gene (reference sequence). The CDR3 sequence is CASGAYEQYF. The covered CDR3 bases are TGTGCCAGCGGGGCTTACGAG.

This clone showed up many times. The CDR3 extends 3 residues past the end of the read, so its final part is completed from the germline J gene. The rearrangement joins TRBV7-6 to TRBJ2-5; tentatively, D is TRBD2 (7 bases). V was pared by 1 base and J by 7 bases, with 13 bases between. Germline CDR1 and CDR2: SGHVS and FNYEAQ. There are 14 residues in the CDR3. The CDR3 DNA, read in part, is TGTGCCAGCAGCTTAGGGTCGGGGGGCGGGACC. Residues: CASSLGSGGGT. The whole CDR3 sequence is CASSLGSGGGTQYF.

On this clone: The observed sequence ends 3 residues before the CDR3 terminus, with the missing tail filled in from the germline J gene. The J gene is TRBJ2-7, the V gene TRBV19; TRBD2 might be the D (5 bases). CDR1 and CDR2 from the germline V gene are LNHDA and SQIVND (reference sequence). Trimming stripped 6 bases from V and 1 base from J, with 13 bases between. This CDR3 region has 14 residues. Here the CDR3 reads CASRWLARSYEQYF. Partial CDR3 DNA: TGTGCCAGTAGGTGGTTAGCGAGATCCTACGAG.

This clone has a count of ten or more. The sequenced fragment ends 3 residues before the CDR3 boundary, so the rest is inferred from the germline J gene. The genes are TRBV5-1 and TRBJ2-5, with 7 bases fitting TRBD1. With 0 bases clipped from V and 3 bases from J, the junction kept 8 bases outside the gene matches. Looked up from germline, CDR1 is SGHRS and CDR2 is YFSETQ. This CDR3 has 16 amino acids. CDR3 sequence reads: CASSLANGQVKETQYF. The part of the CDR3 DNA that was read is TGCGCCAGCAGCTTGGCCAATGGACAGGTTAAAGAGACC.

This clone was counted many times. Here the CDR3 reads CASSVTGSSGNTIYF. The CDR3 DNA, read in part, is TGTGCCAGCAGTGTGACAGGTTCCTCTGGAAACACC. This chain uses TRBV6-1 with TRBJ1-3, with D maybe TRBD1 (6 bases). The read gets to within 3 residues of the CDR3 end, and the germline J gene fills in the rest. The V end lost 4 bases, the J end lost 0 bases, and 10 bases lay between the germline ends. The CDR3 consists of 15 residues. In germline, CDR1 is MNHNS, CDR2 SASEGT.